Described below is a single TCR beta chain sequence and its context. This CDR3 is built from 15 residues. Trimming took off 6 bases at V and 5 bases at J, with 19 bases between the two ends. From germline, CDR1 is MNHEY and CDR2 SVGAGI. The sample is drawn from a study of blood T cell repertoires in COVID-19. Generated by immunoSEQ multiplex PCR, the TCRdb table keeps only in-frame clones and is missing some. The profile shows approximately 350,000 clones, 70% to 90% of them singletons. Enrolled during active infection, Seattle patients were then followed longitudinally. The rearrangement links TRBV6-5 to TRBJ2-5, with D maybe TRBD1 (6 bases). Sequencing was performed on peripheral blood. The clonotype comes from a woman in her 30s with COVID-19, enrolled during active disease. DNA of the CDR3: TGTGCCAGCAGCCCACGAACAGGGAGCTCGGAGACCCAGTACTTC. Its protein product is CASSPRTGSSETQYF.